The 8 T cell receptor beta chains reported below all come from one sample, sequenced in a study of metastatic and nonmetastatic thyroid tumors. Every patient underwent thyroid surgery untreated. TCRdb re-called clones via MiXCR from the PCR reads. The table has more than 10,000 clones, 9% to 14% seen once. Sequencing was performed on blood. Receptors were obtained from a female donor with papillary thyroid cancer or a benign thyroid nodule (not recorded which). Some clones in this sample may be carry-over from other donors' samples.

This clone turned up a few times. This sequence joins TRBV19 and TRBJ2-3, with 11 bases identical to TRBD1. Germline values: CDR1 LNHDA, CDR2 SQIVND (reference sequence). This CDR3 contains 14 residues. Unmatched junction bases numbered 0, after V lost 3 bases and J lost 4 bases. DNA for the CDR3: TGTGCCAGTAGTATGGGACAGGGGGCAGATACGCAGTATTTT. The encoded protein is CASSMGQGADTQYF.

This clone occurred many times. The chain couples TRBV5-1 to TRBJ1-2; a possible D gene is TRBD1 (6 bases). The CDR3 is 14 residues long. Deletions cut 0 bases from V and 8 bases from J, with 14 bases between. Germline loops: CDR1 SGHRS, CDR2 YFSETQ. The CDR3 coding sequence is TGCGCCAGCAGCTTGGGACAGCCCCAGGGGGGCTACACCTTC. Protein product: CASSLGQPQGGYTF. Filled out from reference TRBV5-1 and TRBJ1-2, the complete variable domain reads KAGVTQTPRYLIKTRGQQVTLSCSPISGHRSVSWYQQTPGQGLQFLFEYFSETQRNKGNFPGRFSGRQFSNSRSEMNVSTLELGDSALYLCASSLGQPQGGYTFGSGTRLTVV.

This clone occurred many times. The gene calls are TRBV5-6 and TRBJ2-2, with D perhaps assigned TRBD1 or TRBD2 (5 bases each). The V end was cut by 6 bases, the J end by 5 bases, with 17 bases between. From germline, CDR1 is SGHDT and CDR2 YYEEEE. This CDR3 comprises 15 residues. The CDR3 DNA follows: TGTGCCAGCACCACCGGGACCTTAGGGACCGGGGAGCTGTTTTTT. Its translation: CASTTGTLGTGELFF.

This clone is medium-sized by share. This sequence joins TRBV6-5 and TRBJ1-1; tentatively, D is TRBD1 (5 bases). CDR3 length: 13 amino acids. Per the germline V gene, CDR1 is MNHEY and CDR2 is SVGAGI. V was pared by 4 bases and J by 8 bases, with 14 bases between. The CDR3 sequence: CASSFSQDSEAFF. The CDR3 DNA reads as TGTGCCAGCAGTTTCTCACAGGATTCGGAAGCTTTCTTT.

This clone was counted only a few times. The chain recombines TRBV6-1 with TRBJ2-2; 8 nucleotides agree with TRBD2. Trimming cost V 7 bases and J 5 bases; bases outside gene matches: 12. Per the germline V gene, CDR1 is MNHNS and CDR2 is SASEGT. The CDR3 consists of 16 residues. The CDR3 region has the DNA TGTGCCAGCACCCCCGGGGGGGGAATGATAACCGGGGAGCTGTTTTTT. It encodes CASTPGGGMITGELFF.

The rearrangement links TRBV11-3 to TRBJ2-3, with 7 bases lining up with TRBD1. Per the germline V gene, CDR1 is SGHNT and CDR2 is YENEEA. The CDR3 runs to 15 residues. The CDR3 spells CTISPRQGATDTQYF. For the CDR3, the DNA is TGTACCATCAGCCCGAGACAGGGCGCCACAGATACGCAGTATTTT. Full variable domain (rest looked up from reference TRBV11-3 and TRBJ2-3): EAGVVQSPRYKIIEKKQPVAFWCNPISGHNTLYWYLQNLGQGPELLIRYENEEAVDDSQLPKDRFSAERLKGVDSTLKIQPAELGDSAVYLCTISPRQGATDTQYFGPGTRLTVL.

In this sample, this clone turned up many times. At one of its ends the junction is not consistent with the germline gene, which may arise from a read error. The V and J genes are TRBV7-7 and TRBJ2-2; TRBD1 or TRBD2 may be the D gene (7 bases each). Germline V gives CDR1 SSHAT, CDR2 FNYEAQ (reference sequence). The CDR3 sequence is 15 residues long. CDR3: CASSLSPGGAGELFF. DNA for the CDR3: TGTGCTAGCAGCTTAAGTCCAGGGGGGGCCGGGGAGCTGTTTTTT.

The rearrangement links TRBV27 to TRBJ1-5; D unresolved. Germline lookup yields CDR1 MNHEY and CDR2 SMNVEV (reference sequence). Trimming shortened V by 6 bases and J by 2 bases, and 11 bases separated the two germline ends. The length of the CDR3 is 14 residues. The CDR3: CASRAYGGNQPQHF. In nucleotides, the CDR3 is TGTGCCAGCAGGGCTTACGGGGGCAATCAGCCCCAGCATTTT.